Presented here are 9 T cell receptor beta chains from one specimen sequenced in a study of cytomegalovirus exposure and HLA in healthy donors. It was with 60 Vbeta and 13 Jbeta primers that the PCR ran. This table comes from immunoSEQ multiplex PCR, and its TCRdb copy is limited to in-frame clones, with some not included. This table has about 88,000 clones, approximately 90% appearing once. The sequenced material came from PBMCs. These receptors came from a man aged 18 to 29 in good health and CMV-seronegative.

The CDR3 DNA sequence: TGTGCCAGCAGTGACGGAGGGAATGAGCAGTTCTTC. Its translation: CASSDGGNEQFF. The V and J genes are TRBV6-4 and TRBJ2-1, with D perhaps matching TRBD2 (6 bases). Trimming left V 2 bases short and J 7 bases short, with 6 bases between. Germline V gives CDR1 MRHNA, CDR2 SNTAGT. This CDR3 comprises 12 residues.

The CDR3 DNA sequence: TGCGCCAGCAGCCAAGCCCCACTGAGCTCCTACGAGCAGTACTTC. This sequence encodes CASSQAPLSSYEQYF. The chain has TRBV4-3 and TRBJ2-7; D gene uncertain. CDR1 and CDR2 (germline): LGHNA, YSLEER. V was shortened by 1 base and J by 0 bases, with 10 bases between the two germline ends. This CDR3 comprises 15 residues.

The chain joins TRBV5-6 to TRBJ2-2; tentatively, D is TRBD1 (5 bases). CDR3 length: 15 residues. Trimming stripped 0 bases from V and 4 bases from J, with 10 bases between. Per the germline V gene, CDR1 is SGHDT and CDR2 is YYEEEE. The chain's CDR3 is CASSLAGRGTGELFF. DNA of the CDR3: TGTGCCAGCAGCTTGGCAGGGCGAGGCACCGGGGAGCTGTTTTTT.

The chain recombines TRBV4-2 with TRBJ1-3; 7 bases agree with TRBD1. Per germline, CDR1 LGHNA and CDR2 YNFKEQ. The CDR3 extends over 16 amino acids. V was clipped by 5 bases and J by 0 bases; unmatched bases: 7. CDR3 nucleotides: TGTGCCAGCAGCGACCGGGACAGCCCCTCTGGAAACACCATATATTTT. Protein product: CASSDRDSPSGNTIYF.

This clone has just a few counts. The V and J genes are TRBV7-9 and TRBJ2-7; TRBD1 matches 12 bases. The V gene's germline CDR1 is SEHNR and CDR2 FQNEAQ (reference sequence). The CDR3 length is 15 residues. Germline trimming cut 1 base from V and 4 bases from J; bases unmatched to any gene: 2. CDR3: CASSLEGQGAYEQYF. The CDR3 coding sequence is TGTGCCAGCAGCTTAGAGGGACAGGGGGCTTACGAGCAGTACTTC. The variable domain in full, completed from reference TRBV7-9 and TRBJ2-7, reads DTGVSQNPRHKITKRGQNVTFRCDPISEHNRLYWYRQTLGQGPEFLTYFQNEAQLEKSRLLSDRFSAERPKGSFSTLEIQRTEQGDSAMYLCASSLEGQGAYEQYFGPGTRLTVT.

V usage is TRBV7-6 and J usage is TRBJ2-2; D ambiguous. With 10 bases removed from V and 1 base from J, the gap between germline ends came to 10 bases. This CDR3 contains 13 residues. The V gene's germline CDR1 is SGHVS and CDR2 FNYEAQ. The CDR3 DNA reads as TGTGCCACCAGTTCGGGGAACACCGGGGAGCTGTTTTTT. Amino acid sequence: CATSSGNTGELFF.

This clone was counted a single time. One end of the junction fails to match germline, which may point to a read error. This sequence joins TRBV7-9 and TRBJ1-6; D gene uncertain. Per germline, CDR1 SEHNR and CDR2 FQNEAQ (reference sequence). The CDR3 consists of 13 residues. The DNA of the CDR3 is TGTTCCAGCAGCTTTGGACTAAATTCACCCCTCCACTTT. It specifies CSSSFGLNSPLHF. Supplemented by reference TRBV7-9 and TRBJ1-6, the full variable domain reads DTGVSQNPRHKITKRGQNVTFRCDPISEHNRLYWYRQTLGQGPEFLTYFQNEAQLEKSRLLSDRFSAERPKGSFSTLEIQRTEQGDSAMYLCSSSFGLNSPLHFGNGTRLTVT.

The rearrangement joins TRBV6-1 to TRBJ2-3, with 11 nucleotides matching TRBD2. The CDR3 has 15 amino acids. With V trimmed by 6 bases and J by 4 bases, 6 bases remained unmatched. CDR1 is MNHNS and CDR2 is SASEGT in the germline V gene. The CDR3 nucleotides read TGTGCCAGCAGCACCCTAGCGGGAGGATCAGATACGCAGTATTTT. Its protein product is CASSTLAGGSDTQYF.

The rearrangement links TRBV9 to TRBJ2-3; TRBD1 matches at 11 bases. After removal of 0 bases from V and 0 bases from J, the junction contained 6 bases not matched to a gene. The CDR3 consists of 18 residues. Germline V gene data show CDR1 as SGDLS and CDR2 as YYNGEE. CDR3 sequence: CASSVAGGQGVSTDTQYF. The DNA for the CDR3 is TGTGCCAGCAGCGTAGCCGGGGGACAGGGGGTAAGCACAGATACGCAGTATTTT. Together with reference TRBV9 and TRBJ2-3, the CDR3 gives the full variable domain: DSGVTQTPKHLITATGQRVTLRCSPRSGDLSVYWYQQSLDQGLQFLIQYYNGEERAKGNILERFSAQQFPDLHSELNLSSLELGDSALYFCASSVAGGQGVSTDTQYFGPGTRLTVL.